Below, 18 T cell receptor beta chains from the same sample are listed, as sequenced in a study of T cell repertoires in cytomegalovirus infection (dated by TCRdb to between 2017 and 2020). For sequencing, an Illumina HiSeq 1500 was employed. Clones were called with MiXCR by TCRdb after fastp trimmed the public reads at Q25, and only in-frame beta chains were retained. Identical CDR3 proteins give one entry, which carries the most common genes and DNA. Here the sample has roughly 500,000 distinct CDR3 sequences; around 10% occur a single time. 10% of the sample is held by the ten biggest clonotypes. Sequencing input: PBMCs. The receptors derive from a human donor in good health (CMV status not recorded). Some clones in this sample may be carry-over from other donors' samples.

This clonotype was seen a few times. The V call is TRBV7-8, the J call TRBJ2-7, with TRBD2 matching over 7 bases. The germline V gene has CDR1 SGHVS and CDR2 FQNEAQ. CDR3 length equals 15 residues. The J segment lost 4 bases and the V segment lost 4 bases, leaving 10 bases of the junction unmatched. The CDR3 sequence: CASSSSSGGGYEQYF. CDR3 in DNA: TGTGCCAGCAGCTCTAGCAGTGGCGGGGGTTACGAGCAGTACTTC.

This clonotype has ten or more counts. J is TRBJ1-5 and V is TRBV7-9; the D gene is possibly TRBD1 (5 bases). From germline, CDR1 is SEHNR and CDR2 FQNEAQ (reference sequence). With 8 bases removed from V and 7 bases from J, the gap between germline ends came to 15 bases. The CDR3 has 13 residues. CDR3 amino acids: CASEEGKGQPQHF. In DNA form, the CDR3 reads TGTGCCAGCGAGGAGGGGAAGGGGCAGCCCCAGCATTTT. The variable domain in full, with the rest retrieved from reference TRBV7-9 and TRBJ1-5, is DTGVSQNPRHKITKRGQNVTFRCDPISEHNRLYWYRQTLGQGPEFLTYFQNEAQLEKSRLLSDRFSAERPKGSFSTLEIQRTEQGDSAMYLCASEEGKGQPQHFGDGTRLSIL.

The CDR3 nucleotides read TGTGCCAGCAGCCAAACAGGGGGCCATGGCTACACCTTC. Its protein product is CASSQTGGHGYTF. This chain joins TRBV3-1 and TRBJ1-2, with 9 bases aligning to TRBD1. Germline CDR1 and CDR2: LGHDT and YNNKEL (reference sequence). This CDR3 comprises 13 residues. V lost 2 bases to trimming and J lost 6 bases; unmatched junction nucleotides: 1.

This clonotype was seen many times. The chain employs TRBV3-1 and TRBJ1-6, with D possibly matching TRBD1 (5 bases). V lost 4 bases to trimming and J lost 9 bases, with 16 bases between them. The CDR3 loop spans 15 amino acids. Germline V CDR1 and CDR2: LGHDT, YNNKEL (reference sequence). CDR3 residues: CASSLHPRGSSPLHF. CDR3 DNA: TGTGCCAGCAGCCTACATCCACGGGGGAGTTCACCCCTCCACTTT.

Remarks on this clonotype: This may stem from a read error, because a much larger clone lies one nucleotide away. A read error is likely, as this CDR3 ends without the conserved phenylalanine or tryptophan. This rearrangement joins TRBV28 to TRBJ1-1, with D hard to call. Per germline, CDR1 MDHEN and CDR2 SYDVKM. CDR3 size: 14 residues. V was shortened by 6 bases and J by 0 bases, with 11 bases between the two germline ends. The CDR3 coding sequence is TGTGCCAGCAGAGGATCACCCATGAACACTGAAGCTTTCCTT. Its translation: CASRGSPMNTEAFL.

This clonotype was counted many times. The rearrangement joins TRBV10-3 to TRBJ1-1; TRBD1 aligns across 11 bases. The CDR3 consists of 14 residues. Trimming at V came to 6 bases and at J to 2 bases, leaving 2 bases not matched to a gene. Germline CDR1 reads ENHRY; CDR2 reads SYGVKD. CDR3: CAIRGTGGNTEAFF. DNA for the CDR3: TGTGCCATCAGGGGGACAGGGGGTAACACTGAAGCTTTCTTT.

This rearrangement joins TRBV5-4 to TRBJ2-7; 8 bases match TRBD1. CDR3 length: 15 residues. Germline CDR1 and CDR2: SGHNT and YYREEE (reference sequence). Trimming at V came to 3 bases and at J to 4 bases, leaving 9 bases not matched to a gene. CDR3 DNA sequence: TGTGCCAGCAGCTCGGACAGGGTGAGGTCGTACGAGCAGTACTTC. This translates into CASSSDRVRSYEQYF.

In this sample, this clonotype turned up a few times. The chain uses TRBV20-1 and TRBJ2-1; 11 nucleotides line up with TRBD2. This CDR3 region has 16 residues. V shed 1 base, J shed 4 bases, and the junction held 6 bases outside the gene matches. The germline V gene encodes CDR1 DFQATT and CDR2 SNEGSKA (reference sequence). The CDR3 protein is CSARATSGRRYNEQFF. The CDR3 nucleotides read TGCAGTGCTAGAGCAACTAGCGGGAGACGATACAATGAGCAGTTCTTC.

This clonotype was picked up a small number of times. The chain recombines TRBV10-3 with TRBJ1-2; tentative D call: TRBD1 (5 bases). The CDR3 has 17 residues. Germline CDR1 is ENHRY and CDR2 is SYGVKD. Trimming stripped 0 bases from V and 3 bases from J, with 17 bases between. Here the CDR3 DNA reads TGTGCCATCAGTGAGTCGTTGGTGGGGCGCAACCACTATGGCTACACCTTC. Translation gives CAISESLVGRNHYGYTF.

The chain links TRBV30 to TRBJ2-5; 7 bases match TRBD2. V trimming: 3 bases; J trimming: 3 bases; junction bases outside the gene matches: 4. This CDR3 region has 13 residues. From germline, CDR1 is GTSNPN and CDR2 SVGIG (reference sequence). CDR3 sequence: CAWSPGLEETQYF. The DNA for the CDR3 is TGTGCCTGGAGCCCCGGACTAGAAGAGACCCAGTACTTC.

In its sample, this clonotype was seen many times. The CDR3 sequence is CASSPLMDTEAFF. In nucleotides, the CDR3 is TGTGCCAGCAGCCCCTTAATGGACACTGAAGCTTTCTTT. The chain is built from TRBV7-2 and TRBJ1-1, with unresolved D. Looked up from germline, CDR1 is SGHTA and CDR2 is FQGNSA. V was trimmed by 5 bases and J by 3 bases, leaving 10 bases between them. The CDR3 is 13 residues long.

The table lists this clonotype with many counts. The chain combines TRBV6-2 or TRBV6-3 with TRBJ1-1; 10 bases agree with TRBD1. V was clipped by 5 bases and J by 4 bases; unmatched bases: 4. CDR1 MNHEY and CDR2 SVGEGT come from the germline V gene. This CDR3 has 14 amino acids. The CDR3 bases are TGTGCCAGCAGTAGACAGGGGGCATCCACTGAAGCTTTCTTT. It translates to CASSRQGASTEAFF.

CDR3 protein: CASSLRGGIAFNEQFF. DNA of the CDR3: TGTGCCAGCAGCCTCAGAGGGGGGATAGCGTTCAATGAGCAGTTCTTC. The V call is TRBV3-1, the J call TRBJ2-1; D is possibly TRBD1 or TRBD2 (6 bases each). The CDR3 has 16 residues. From germline, CDR1 is LGHDT and CDR2 YNNKEL (reference sequence). Trimming removed 4 bases at V and 6 bases at J, with 19 bases between.

This clonotype was detected ten times or more. This rearrangement joins TRBV9 to TRBJ1-2, with D possibly being TRBD1 (6 bases). V lost 0 bases to trimming and J lost 4 bases, with 25 bases between them. Per germline, CDR1 SGDLS and CDR2 YYNGEE. This CDR3 comprises 19 residues. CDR3 nucleotide sequence: TGTGCCAGCAGCGTAGGCAGGACCCGGGACACAGAACCCGTCTATGGCTACACCTTC. Its translation is CASSVGRTRDTEPVYGYTF.

This clonotype was counted many times. This chain connects TRBV7-9 to TRBJ2-1; no definite D call. Germline CDR1 SEHNR, CDR2 FQNEAQ (reference sequence). The CDR3 has 11 residues. V dropped 5 bases and J dropped 6 bases, with 5 bases sitting between them. The CDR3 spells CASSRLNEQFF. CDR3 nucleotide sequence: TGTGCCAGCAGCCGCCTCAATGAGCAGTTCTTC. Combining the CDR3 with reference TRBV7-9 and TRBJ2-1 gives the whole variable domain DTGVSQNPRHKITKRGQNVTFRCDPISEHNRLYWYRQTLGQGPEFLTYFQNEAQLEKSRLLSDRFSAERPKGSFSTLEIQRTEQGDSAMYLCASSRLNEQFFGPGTRLTVL.

Many counts were recorded for this clonotype. J is TRBJ2-2 and V is TRBV19; TRBD2 is a possible D gene (6 bases). Per germline, CDR1 LNHDA and CDR2 SQIVND (reference sequence). The CDR3 sequence is 14 residues long. The ends were cut back, 7 bases at V and 1 base at J, with 10 bases in the middle. The CDR3 loop is CASMEGRNTGELFF. The CDR3 coding sequence is TGTGCCAGTATGGAGGGCCGGAACACCGGGGAGCTGTTTTTT.

This clonotype showed up just a few times. The chain joins TRBV30 to TRBJ1-1, with 7 bases that match TRBD1. This CDR3 comprises 14 residues. The V and J ends lost 1 base and 2 bases, in that order; junction bases with no gene match: 4. Germline V lookup: CDR1 GTSNPN, CDR2 SVGIG (reference sequence). CDR3 amino acids: CAWSAGTENTEAFF. As DNA, the CDR3 is TGTGCCTGGAGTGCCGGGACAGAAAACACTGAAGCTTTCTTT.

This clonotype was detected many times. The genes are TRBV28 and TRBJ1-4; weak D call: TRBD1 (5 bases). CDR1 and CDR2 (germline): MDHEN, SYDVKM. The CDR3 runs to 14 residues. V was cut by 1 base and J by 6 bases, with 9 bases left in between. The DNA for the CDR3 is TGTGCCAGCAGTTTATCAGGGAGGTATGAAAAACTGTTTTTT. Encoded protein: CASSLSGRYEKLFF.